This record covers a single T cell receptor (beta chain). Antigen specificity is unknown. Assay: immunoSEQ multiplex PCR; the TCRdb copy retains only in-frame clones and omits some. The table lists 250,000 or so clones, almost 90% of them singletons. Trimming left V 10 bases short and J 1 base short, with 13 bases between. This CDR3 spans 14 amino acids. Germline V gene lookup returns CDR1 LNHDA and CDR2 SQIVND (reference sequence). This specimen comes from a study of cytomegalovirus exposure and HLA in healthy donors. Study outcomes and limitations: Subsequent analysis found a tendency for first-cohort TCR clusters to co-occur within the 120 validation repertoires.

The source of this sequence is a woman aged 18-29 years in good health and CMV-seronegative. The sample was PBMCs. The chain employs TRBV19 and TRBJ2-2; TRBD2 is a possible D gene (6 bases). CDR3 region: CATGGRGNTGELFF. The DNA for the CDR3 is TGTGCCACAGGCGGGCGGGGGAACACCGGGGAGCTGTTTTTT.